This entry is about one TCR beta chain. The entry originates in a study of cytomegalovirus exposure and HLA in healthy donors. V lost 5 bases to trimming and J lost 2 bases, with 15 bases between them. This CDR3 spans 16 amino acids. Germline V gene lookup returns CDR1 MDHEN and CDR2 SYDVKM. With 60 Vbeta and 13 Jbeta primers, the PCR was carried out. The assay was immunoSEQ multiplex PCR, and TCRdb's table has in-frame clones only and misses some. The top ten clones hold roughly 2.6% of a sample with roughly 80,000 clones, roughly 80% of them seen once. The rearrangement links TRBV28 to TRBJ1-4, with no clear D. Sample: PBMCs. The sequence was collected from a woman between 50 and 59 years old in good health and CMV-seronegative. The DNA for the CDR3 is TGTGCCAGCAGTCCCCTCGGGGAGGGCACTAATGAAAAACTGTTTTTT. Protein sequence: CASSPLGEGTNEKLFF.